These 22 T cell receptor beta chains were sequenced from one sample in a study of shared clonotypes between healthy human individuals. This table comes from immunoSEQ multiplex PCR, and its TCRdb copy is limited to in-frame clones, with some not included. The sample holds some 600,000 clones, around 96% seen once. Naivety among CD8 cells was defined by CD45RO negativity and positive CCR7 selection, thereby excluding terminally differentiated effector memory CD45RA+ cells. The sequenced sample was naive CD8+ T cells sorted from blood. The receptors come from a woman aged 30 to 39 in good health.

J is TRBJ1-2 and V is TRBV9, with 9 bases identical to TRBD1. The CDR3 covers 14 residues. Germline V lookup: CDR1 SGDLS, CDR2 YYNGEE. V lost 3 bases and J lost 1; bases outside the gene matches: 1. This CDR3 reads CASSAGQGNYGYTF. DNA of the CDR3: TGTGCCAGCAGCGCGGGACAGGGTAACTATGGCTACACCTTC. Together with reference TRBV9 and TRBJ1-2, the CDR3 gives the full variable domain: DSGVTQTPKHLITATGQRVTLRCSPRSGDLSVYWYQQSLDQGLQFLIQYYNGEERAKGNILERFSAQQFPDLHSELNLSSLELGDSALYFCASSAGQGNYGYTFGSGTRLTVV.

This clone was counted only a few times. The chain joins TRBV30 to TRBJ1-2, with D maybe TRBD1 (5 bases). Germline V lookup: CDR1 GTSNPN, CDR2 SVGIG (reference sequence). The CDR3 loop spans 12 amino acids. The ends were cut back, 2 bases at V and 3 bases at J, with 7 bases in the middle. The CDR3 loop is CAWSNRYYGYTF. CDR3 DNA sequence: TGTGCCTGGAGTAACAGGTACTATGGCTACACCTTC.

V is TRBV7-8 and J is TRBJ2-7; D uncertain. The CDR3 contains 13 residues. The germline V gene has CDR1 SGHVS and CDR2 FQNEAQ. Trimming pared 4 bases from V and 9 bases from J, leaving 16 bases between. The CDR3 loop is CASSYDWASGQYF. The CDR3 DNA reads as TGTGCCAGCAGCTACGACTGGGCCTCGGGGCAGTACTTC. Filled out from reference TRBV7-8 and TRBJ2-7, the complete variable domain reads GAGVSQSPRYKVAKRGQDVALRCDPISGHVSLFWYQQALGQGPEFLTYFQNEAQLDKSGLPSDRFFAERPEGSVSTLKIQRTQQEDSAVYLCASSYDWASGQYFGPGTRLTVT.

The chain links TRBV14 to TRBJ2-3; D perhaps matches TRBD2 (6 bases). CDR3 length equals 14 residues. V lost 1 base, J lost 3 bases, and 8 bases lay in between. Per the germline V gene, CDR1 is SGHDN and CDR2 is FVKESK. The chain's CDR3 is CASSQVGGTDTQYF. CDR3 DNA: TGTGCCAGCAGCCAAGTGGGGGGTACAGATACGCAGTATTTT.

This clone appeared a single time. The chain uses TRBV28 and TRBJ2-7; the match to TRBD2 covers 13 bases. The CDR3 is 14 amino acids. Germline values: CDR1 MDHEN, CDR2 SYDVKM. Trimming took 6 bases from V and 6 from J; bases not matched to a gene: 5. CDR3 region: CASSTGLAGSEQYF. CDR3 nucleotides: TGTGCCAGCAGCACGGGACTAGCGGGATCCGAGCAGTACTTC.

The V gene is TRBV30, the J gene TRBJ2-2; 7 bases are a match to TRBD2. Germline values: CDR1 GTSNPN, CDR2 SVGIG (reference sequence). Trimming removed 5 bases from V and 7 bases from J; junction bases left unmatched: 7. The CDR3 runs to 13 residues. The CDR3 DNA reads TGTGCCTGGGCGGGGGTACGGGGCGGGGAGCTGTTTTTT. It specifies CAWAGVRGGELFF.

This chain connects TRBV5-4 to TRBJ2-3; the D is unclear. V was shortened by 6 bases and J by 8 bases, with 13 bases between the two germline ends. CDR1 is SGHNT, CDR2 YYREEE, per germline (reference sequence). CDR3 length equals 12 residues. CDR3 in amino acids: CASTAQAGTQYF. CDR3 bases: TGTGCCAGCACCGCCCAGGCTGGTACGCAGTATTTT.

This rearrangement joins TRBV4-1 to TRBJ1-1; D not certain. This CDR3 spans 14 amino acids. V was pared by 3 bases and J by 8 bases, with 16 bases between. Looked up from germline, CDR1 is MGHRA and CDR2 is YSYEKL. This CDR3 reads CASSHSSGPGEAFF. CDR3 in DNA: TGCGCCAGCAGCCATTCTTCGGGTCCGGGAGAAGCTTTCTTT.

This chain connects TRBV2 to TRBJ2-5; 7 nucleotides match TRBD2. The CDR3 is made up of 15 amino acids. The germline gives CDR1 SNHLY, CDR2 FYNNEI. J gave up 2 bases and V 7 bases, and 10 bases lay outside the gene matches. CDR3 amino acids: CASKTGGGLQETQYF. In nucleotides, the CDR3 is TGTGCCAGCAAGACGGGGGGAGGGCTACAAGAGACCCAGTACTTC.

This chain connects TRBV28 to TRBJ1-1; D may be TRBD1 (5 bases). Germline V gene lookup returns CDR1 MDHEN and CDR2 SYDVKM. The CDR3 spans 14 residues. Trimming pared 4 bases from V and 2 bases from J, leaving 11 bases between. This CDR3 reads CASSYSRANTEAFF. The CDR3 nucleotides read TGTGCCAGCAGTTATTCCAGGGCTAACACTGAAGCTTTCTTT. Based on the CDR3 plus reference TRBV28 and TRBJ1-1, the full variable domain is DVKVTQSSRYLVKRTGEKVFLECVQDMDHENMFWYRQDPGLGLRLIYFSYDVKMKEKGDIPEGYSVSREKKERFSLILESASTNQTSMYLCASSYSRANTEAFFGQGTRLTVV.

This chain connects TRBV2 to TRBJ1-2; 7 bases agree with TRBD1. V trimming: 4 bases; J trimming: 4 bases; junction bases outside the gene matches: 6. The length of the CDR3 is 14 residues. Germline V lookup: CDR1 SNHLY, CDR2 FYNNEI. CDR3 sequence reads: CASSGIDRAYGYTF. The DNA for the CDR3 is TGTGCCAGCAGTGGGATAGACAGGGCCTATGGCTACACCTTC.

V and J are TRBV28 and TRBJ2-1; D is possibly TRBD2 (6 bases). V gave up 5 bases and J gave up 3 bases, with 17 bases separating them. This CDR3 has 16 residues. Germline CDR1 MDHEN, CDR2 SYDVKM. The chain's CDR3 is CASSTTGERHYNEQFF. DNA of the CDR3: TGTGCCAGCAGTACCACGGGAGAGCGGCACTACAATGAGCAGTTCTTC.

CDR3 sequence: CASSSRSYEQYF. The CDR3, as DNA: TGTGCCAGCAGCTCCCGGTCCTACGAGCAGTACTTC. The V and J genes are TRBV7-2 and TRBJ2-7, with D unresolved. CDR3 size: 12 residues. The germline V and J ends were trimmed by 4 bases and 1 base, with 5 bases remaining between them. CDR1 SGHTA and CDR2 FQGNSA come from the germline V gene. The variable domain in full, completed from reference TRBV7-2 and TRBJ2-7, reads GAGVSQSPSNKVTEKGKDVELRCDPISGHTALYWYRQSLGQGLEFLIYFQGNSAPDKSGLPSDRFSAERTGGSVSTLTIQRTQQEDSAVYLCASSSRSYEQYFGPGTRLTVT.

The J gene is TRBJ2-1, the V gene TRBV7-9; perhaps TRBD2 as D (6 bases). V lost 2 bases, J lost 2 bases, and 13 bases lay in between. The CDR3 spans 16 residues. In germline, CDR1 is SEHNR, CDR2 FQNEAQ (reference sequence). The CDR3, as DNA: TGTGCCAGCAGCTTAAACCCTAGCGACCCCTACAATGAGCAGTTCTTC. As protein: CASSLNPSDPYNEQFF.

The V gene is TRBV27, the J gene TRBJ2-1; D is ambiguous. Trimming stripped 6 bases from V and 7 bases from J, with 10 bases between. The CDR3 covers 12 residues. CDR1 is MNHEY and CDR2 is SMNVEV in the germline V gene (reference sequence). The CDR3 bases are TGTGCCAGCAGACCCGACTGGAATGAGCAGTTCTTC. Its protein is CASRPDWNEQFF.

DNA of the CDR3: TGTGCCAGCAGGTCTAGCGGGAACTACAATGAGCAGTTCTTC. This encodes CASRSSGNYNEQFF. The V gene is TRBV27, the J gene TRBJ2-1; 9 bases line up with TRBD2. The CDR3 totals 14 residues. V dropped 6 bases and J dropped 3; count of bases not matched to a gene: 3. In germline, CDR1 is MNHEY, CDR2 SMNVEV (reference sequence).

The rearrangement uses TRBV28 and TRBJ2-7; 9 nucleotides agree with TRBD1. Per the germline V gene, CDR1 is MDHEN and CDR2 is SYDVKM. V lost 6 bases to trimming and J lost 3 bases; unmatched junction nucleotides: 9. The CDR3 totals 15 residues. In DNA, the CDR3 is TGTGCCAGCAGGCTCCGACAGGGGGGGTACTACGAGCAGTACTTC. This encodes CASRLRQGGYYEQYF. Filled out from reference TRBV28 and TRBJ2-7, the complete variable domain reads DVKVTQSSRYLVKRTGEKVFLECVQDMDHENMFWYRQDPGLGLRLIYFSYDVKMKEKGDIPEGYSVSREKKERFSLILESASTNQTSMYLCASRLRQGGYYEQYFGPGTRLTVT.

Points on this clone: The identical CDR3 is also encoded by other nucleotide sequences in the sample. The rearrangement uses TRBV27 and TRBJ2-5; 11 nucleotides line up with TRBD1. Germline CDR1 is MNHEY and CDR2 is SMNVEV (reference sequence). This CDR3 has 15 residues. The J segment lost 4 bases and the V segment lost 2 bases, leaving 3 bases of the junction unmatched. The CDR3 region is CASSLGTGGRETQYF. CDR3 sequence (DNA): TGTGCCAGCAGTTTAGGGACAGGGGGTCGAGAGACCCAGTACTTC.

V is TRBV25-1 and J is TRBJ2-7; TRBD2 agrees at 11 bases. Germline CDR1 is MGHDK and CDR2 is SYGVNS. The CDR3 consists of 13 residues. The J segment lost 1 base and the V segment lost 8 bases, leaving 1 base of the junction unmatched. The CDR3 loop is CASGTSGSYEQYF. The CDR3 DNA follows: TGTGCCAGCGGGACTAGCGGATCCTACGAGCAGTACTTC.

This clone was detected only once. This chain connects TRBV7-9 to TRBJ1-1; possibly TRBD1 for D (6 bases). The V gene's germline CDR1 is SEHNR and CDR2 FQNEAQ (reference sequence). The CDR3 extends over 15 amino acids. The germline V and J ends were trimmed by 1 base and 5 bases, with 14 bases remaining between them. The CDR3 loop is CASSLGPTGATEAFF. DNA of the CDR3: TGTGCCAGCAGCTTAGGGCCGACGGGGGCTACTGAAGCTTTCTTT. Full variable domain (missing parts from reference TRBV7-9 and TRBJ1-1): DTGVSQNPRHKITKRGQNVTFRCDPISEHNRLYWYRQTLGQGPEFLTYFQNEAQLEKSRLLSDRFSAERPKGSFSTLEIQRTEQGDSAMYLCASSLGPTGATEAFFGQGTRLTVV.

The V call is TRBV5-6, the J call TRBJ1-4, with D hard to call. Trimming stripped 0 bases from V and 6 bases from J, with 3 bases between. The germline V gene encodes CDR1 SGHDT and CDR2 YYEEEE. The CDR3 has 12 residues. Written as DNA, the CDR3 is TGTGCCAGCAGCTTGGGGGATGAAAAACTGTTTTTT. It codes for CASSLGDEKLFF.

The chain couples TRBV5-6 to TRBJ2-1; unclear D gene. Trimming cost V 4 bases and J 4 bases, with 6 bases left between them. The CDR3 runs 12 residues. The germline CDR1 and CDR2 sequences are SGHDT and YYEEEE. The CDR3 nucleotides read TGTGCCAGCAGCGGCGGTTACAATGAGCAGTTCTTC. Encoded protein: CASSGGYNEQFF.